The clone carrying this TCR beta chain was seen more than once but under ten times. Antigen unknown. The data originate from a study of post-analysis software for immune sequencing data. Turning to the study itself: Relapsing-remitting, secondary progressive and progressive-relapsing forms of multiple sclerosis all featured among disease courses. Study-wide findings and caveats: Strong same-batch co-clustering of samples appeared with F measure clustering. Significantly lower normalized Chao1 diversity was seen in multiple sclerosis patients than in controls. The study found TRBV5-6, TRBV5-1 and TRBV20-1 among about 5 TRBV segments more frequent in patients than controls.

The authors incorporated unique molecular identifiers into the TCR beta cDNA libraries. TCRdb re-analysed the PCR reads in MiXCR, keeping a single row per CDR3 protein. The sample lists about 540,000 distinct CDR3 sequences, 34% seen once, with 4.5% to 7.5% in the top ten. CDR3 size: 12 residues. Germline lookup yields CDR1 DFQATT and CDR2 SNEGSKA (reference sequence). The clonotype originates from a girl younger than 18 with multiple sclerosis. The chain carries TRBV20-1 and TRBJ2-7, with D possibly being TRBD2 (6 bases). The J call may be wrong; the DNA end is better matched by TRBJ2-5. Sequencing was done on a sample of blood. The CDR3 coding sequence is TGCAGTGCGAGCGGACTAAAGGAGACCCAGTACTTC. Its protein product is CSASGLKETQYF.